These T cell receptor beta chains were read from a single sample in a study of T cells after yellow fever vaccination. TCRdb processed the 5' RACE reads anew with MiXCR; each CDR3 protein has one entry. The data hold about 320,000 distinct CDR3 sequences, with about 12% observed a single time. The sequencing used CD4+ T cells sorted from PBMCs, collected 15 days after the yellow fever booster vaccination. The receptors derive from a man between 18 and 29 years old who received the YFV17D yellow fever vaccine. Both conserved end residues are part of each CDR3. The D gene is left open where the match is weak. The listing skips clone size in some rows; elsewhere it reads once, few, many or a size class.

J	size	D	V	DNA	CDR3
TRBJ2-6	few	TRBD1	TRBV5-1	TGCGCCAGCAGCCCCGGACAGGGGGTAGCTGGGGCCAACGTCCTGACTTTC	CASSPGQGVAGANVLTF
TRBJ1-5	NA	TRBD1	TRBV6-6	TGTGCCAGCAAAACGGGACAGATTAGCAATCAGCCCCAGCATTTT	CASKTGQISNQPQHF
TRBJ2-1	NA	TRBD2	TRBV7-9	TGTGCTCAACAAAGAGGGCTAGCGGACCGGGCGGAGCAGTTCTTC	CAQQRGLADRAEQFF
TRBJ2-5	NA	NA	TRBV5-1	TGCGCCAGCAGCTTGGACAGGGAAGGGGAGACCCAGTACTTC	CASSLDREGETQYF
TRBJ2-1	many	NA	TRBV12-3/TRBV12-4	TGTGCCAGCTCGGTCGGGCCAAGCTCCTACAATGAGCAGTTCTTC	CASSVGPSSYNEQFF
TRBJ2-2	few	NA	TRBV7-3	TGTGCCAGCAGCCCTACGGGGGCAAGCACCGGGGAGCTGTTTTTT	CASSPTGASTGELFF
TRBJ1-1	NA	NA	TRBV28	TGTGCCAGCAGTTTGGCCAGGGGAGACACTGAAGCTTTCTTT	CASSLARGDTEAFF
TRBJ2-1	NA	TRBD1	TRBV12-3/TRBV12-4	TGTGCCAGCAGTCCTCCTTGGACAGGGGGCAATGAGCAGTTCTTC	CASSPPWTGGNEQFF
TRBJ2-3	few	TRBD2	TRBV6-2/TRBV6-3	TGTGCCAGCAGTTACGCCGGTTATAGCGGGGGTACCGCAGATACGCAGTATTTT	CASSYAGYSGGTADTQYF
TRBJ2-1	NA	NA	TRBV4-3	TGCGCCAGCAGCCAAGATCCACTAATCAATGAGCAGTTCTTC	CASSQDPLINEQFF
TRBJ1-5	NA	NA	TRBV12-3/TRBV12-4	TGTGCCAGCAGTCCCGACGCCCCGGGGCAGCCCCAGCATTTT	CASSPDAPGQPQHF
TRBJ2-5	NA	NA	TRBV5-1	TGCGCCAGCAGCTTGAGGGACGGGTGGCAAGAGACCCAGTACTTC	CASSLRDGWQETQYF
TRBJ1-1	few	NA	TRBV4-2	TGTGCCAGCAGCCAGGCAGGGTCCACTGAAGCTTTCTTT	CASSQAGSTEAFF
TRBJ2-1	NA	NA	TRBV4-2	TGTGCCAGCAGCCAAGCTTCGAGGACAGTCTACAATGAGCAGTTCTTC	CASSQASRTVYNEQFF
TRBJ2-5	many	TRBD1	TRBV7-6	TGTGCCAGCAGCGCCGGGACAGCACAAGAGACCCAGTACTTC	CASSAGTAQETQYF
TRBJ2-2	NA	TRBD1	TRBV5-1	TGCGCCAGCAGCTTGGGGGGACAGCTCACCGGGGAGCTGTTTTTT	CASSLGGQLTGELFF
TRBJ2-5	NA	NA	TRBV3-1	TGTGCCAGCAGCCAAGGTAGCTTTCGAGAGACCCAGTACTTC	CASSQGSFRETQYF
TRBJ1-4	NA	NA	TRBV2	TGTGCCAGCAGTGAAAACAGTCTGGGCGAAAAACTGTTTTTT	CASSENSLGEKLFF
TRBJ1-1	few	TRBD1	TRBV2	TGTGCCAGCAGCCGTCGACAGGGGCTGAACACTGAAGCTTTCTTT	CASSRRQGLNTEAFF
TRBJ2-5	NA	NA	TRBV28	TGTGCCAGCAGTCCCGGACACCTCCAAGAGACCCAGTACTTC	CASSPGHLQETQYF
TRBJ2-1	many	NA	TRBV27	TGTGCCAGCAGTCAATCTTTGGGGGGGGCCGTCTACAATGAGCAGTTCTTC	CASSQSLGGAVYNEQFF
TRBJ2-2	NA	NA	TRBV4-1	TGCGCCAGCAGCCAAGATCCGGCAGATAGTTTGACCGGGGAGCTGTTTTTT	CASSQDPADSLTGELFF
TRBJ1-3	few	NA	TRBV7-8	TGTGCCAGCAGCTTAAATTCGGTCTCTGGAAACACCATATATTTT	CASSLNSVSGNTIYF
TRBJ1-5	few	NA	TRBV5-1	TGCGCCAGCAGGCCCGACAGCATCAGCAATCAGCCCCAGCATTTT	CASRPDSISNQPQHF
TRBJ1-2	few	TRBD1	TRBV4-1	TGCGCCAGCAGCCAAGTTAACAGGGGAAATGGCTACACCTTC	CASSQVNRGNGYTF
TRBJ1-3	NA	NA	TRBV10-3	TGTGCCATCAGGGGACCCCCAAGCTCTGGAAACACCATATATTTT	CAIRGPPSSGNTIYF
TRBJ1-2	NA	TRBD1	TRBV30	TGTGCCCGGACGAGGGGGCCCCTGGTTGGCGGCTACACCTTC	CARTRGPLVGGYTF
TRBJ2-7	NA	NA	TRBV5-1	TGCGCCAGCAGTATCCGGGGGATAGGCCCTCCCTACGAGCAGTACTTC	CASSIRGIGPPYEQYF
TRBJ1-1	NA	NA	TRBV7-2	TGTGCCAGCAGCTTAAGTATGGGGGCGCAGCCTGAAGCTTTCTTT	CASSLSMGAQPEAFF
TRBJ1-5	few	NA	TRBV6-5	TGTGCCAGCAGTTTCAAGGACCCGACGGAATTTAATCAGCCCCAGCATTTT	CASSFKDPTEFNQPQHF
TRBJ1-5	few	NA	TRBV29-1	TGCAGCGTTGGTTCAGGGACGAATCAGCCCCAGCATTTT	CSVGSGTNQPQHF
TRBJ2-3	many	TRBD1	TRBV7-6	TGTGCCAGCAGCTTAATCTACAGGGGGGAAGGAGATACGCAGTATTTT	CASSLIYRGEGDTQYF
TRBJ2-7	few	TRBD1	TRBV28	TGTGCCAGCAGTTCATCGGGGACAGGGCCCCACGAGCAGTACTTC	CASSSSGTGPHEQYF
TRBJ1-6	NA	TRBD1	TRBV29-1	TGCAGCGTTGAAGGGACAGGGGGATCACCCCTCCACTTT	CSVEGTGGSPLHF
TRBJ1-2	many	TRBD1	TRBV7-9	TGTGCCAGCAGCTTACCCGACAGGGAAGGTGGCTACACCTTC	CASSLPDREGGYTF
TRBJ1-2	NA	NA	TRBV7-2	TGTGCCAGCAGCTTAGCCCCCGGTGAGGCACGTCGTGGCTACACCTTC	CASSLAPGEARRGYTF
TRBJ2-7	NA	NA	TRBV5-8	TGTGCCAGCAGCCTCTGGGGGGGCCCCTACGAGCAGTACTTC	CASSLWGGPYEQYF
TRBJ2-3	NA	NA	TRBV30	TGTGCCTGGAGTGTACGTAGCGGAGGAGATACGCAGTATTTT	CAWSVRSGGDTQYF
TRBJ2-5	few	TRBD2	TRBV7-2	TGTGCCAGCAGCACCTCGCGGGAGGAGACCCAGTACTTC	CASSTSREETQYF
TRBJ2-3	few	NA	TRBV14	TGTGCCAGCAGCCAATTTGGGCAGCGCACAGATACGCAGTATTTT	CASSQFGQRTDTQYF
TRBJ1-2	many	TRBD1	TRBV7-2	TGTGCCAGCAGCGCTACAGGGGGCACAGGCTACACCTTC	CASSATGGTGYTF
TRBJ2-2	many	NA	TRBV28	TGTGCCAGCAGTTTTGCCAGGGCGGCCGGGGAGCTGTTTTTT	CASSFARAAGELFF
TRBJ1-4	NA	TRBD1	TRBV6-1	TGTGCCAGCAGTGTCCGGGACAGGGGGCATGAAAAACTGTTTTTT	CASSVRDRGHEKLFF
TRBJ1-4	NA	NA	TRBV11-2	TGTGCCAGCACCCCCAGGGAGTATAATGAAAAACTGTTTTTT	CASTPREYNEKLFF
TRBJ2-7	NA	NA	TRBV4-3	TGCGCCAGCAGCCAAGATTATTCCCTACCCAGCTCCTACGAGCAGTACTTC	CASSQDYSLPSSYEQYF
TRBJ1-6	once	TRBD1	TRBV7-8	TGTGCCAGCAGCCCAAGGACAGGGCGGCCACCCCTCCACTTT	CASSPRTGRPPLHF
TRBJ2-1	many	TRBD2	TRBV12-3/TRBV12-4	TGTGCCAGCAGCAGACTAGCGGGGAATAATGAGCAGTTCTTC	CASSRLAGNNEQFF
TRBJ2-3	many	NA	TRBV4-3	TGCGCCAGCAGCCAAGGAATCCTTATCGGAAACTTGAATACGCAGTATTTT	CASSQGILIGNLNTQYF
TRBJ1-1	few	TRBD1	TRBV9	TGTGCCAGCAGCGGGACAGGGACCGGAGCTTTCTTT	CASSGTGTGAFF
TRBJ2-4	NA	TRBD2	TRBV4-2	TGTGCCAGCAGCCAAGGGAGAGCGGGGGGGAACATTCAGTACTTC	CASSQGRAGGNIQYF
TRBJ2-3	NA	TRBD2	TRBV19	TGTGCCAGAGAAGGGGCTAGCGGGGATGGCACAGATACGCAGTATTTT	CAREGASGDGTDTQYF
TRBJ1-5	few	NA	TRBV5-1	TGCGCCAGCAGCTTGGTGGCAGGGATAAATCAGCCCCAGCATTTT	CASSLVAGINQPQHF
TRBJ2-5	few	NA	TRBV20-1	TGCAGTGCTAGGAGGGGGGAGACCCAGTACTTC	CSARRGETQYF